A selection of T cell receptor beta chains follows, all from one sample in a study of cytomegalovirus exposure and HLA in healthy donors. Data came from immunoSEQ multiplex PCR; TCRdb stores just in-frame clones and leaves some out. Among approximately 100,000 clones, around 79% were seen once, and the ten largest hold 2.5% to 3.5%. The sample comprised PBMCs. Source of these receptors: a woman in her forties in good health and CMV-seronegative. The CDR3 runs from the conserved cysteine through the conserved F or W. Each record gives: CDR3 length, clone size, V gene, J gene, D gene, CDR3 DNA, CDR3 protein. A D gene is named only where the DNA matches it firmly. The size of a clone is reported for some rows only, either as once, few or many, or as a class for expanded clones.

14	-	TRBV5-1	TRBJ2-6	-	TGCGCCAGCAGCTCCAGCTCTGGGGCCAACGTCCTGACTTTC	CASSSSSGANVLTF
15	-	TRBV5-1	TRBJ2-7	TRBD1	TGCGCCAGCAGCTTGGCGAGGACAGGCCAATTCGAGCAGTACTTC	CASSLARTGQFEQYF
16	-	TRBV4-2	TRBJ2-5	-	TGTGCCAGCAGCCACCCCCGGGACACCGAGCAAGAGACCCAGTACTTC	CASSHPRDTEQETQYF
15	-	TRBV29-1	TRBJ2-1	-	TGCAGCGTTGATTCCCGGACCGCGGGCTACAATGAGCAGTTCTTC	CSVDSRTAGYNEQFF
15	few	TRBV4-3	TRBJ2-7	TRBD2	TGCGCCAGCAGCCAAGGGGTAGCGGGAGTTTACGAGCAGTACTTC	CASSQGVAGVYEQYF
14	few	TRBV6-1	TRBJ2-2	TRBD2	TGTGCCACCGGGACTAGCGGGGGTGGCGGGGAGCTGTTTTTT	CATGTSGGGGELFF
16	-	TRBV7-2	TRBJ2-7	-	TGTGCCAGCAGCTTAGGGCTCGGGACATCCACCTACGAGCAGTACTTC	CASSLGLGTSTYEQYF
16	-	TRBV19	TRBJ2-1	TRBD2	TGTGCCAGTAGTCTGAGACTAGCGGGAGGGTACAATGAGCAGTTCTTC	CASSLRLAGGYNEQFF
15	-	TRBV15	TRBJ2-1	TRBD2	TGTGCCACCAGCAGAGGAAGCGGGGACTACAATGAGCAGTTCTTC	CATSRGSGDYNEQFF
14	-	TRBV5-1	TRBJ2-7	TRBD1	TGCGCCAGCAGCCCGACAGGGGCGGACTACGAGCAGTACTTC	CASSPTGADYEQYF
15	-	TRBV18	TRBJ1-5	-	TGTGCCAGCTCAGTTGACAGGCCCGCTGGATTTCCCCAGCATTTT	CASSVDRPAGFPQHF
12	-	TRBV11-3	TRBJ1-1	-	TGTGCCAGCAGCTTAGATCGGGGGGAAGCTTTCTTT	CASSLDRGEAFF
13	-	TRBV7-2	TRBJ2-7	TRBD1	TGTGCCAGCAGCTCGCAACGACAGGGCGAGCAGTACTTC	CASSSQRQGEQYF
14	-	TRBV28	TRBJ1-5	-	TGTGCCAGCAGTTTCACAGGGCAGGGTCAGCCCCAGCATTTT	CASSFTGQGQPQHF
17	-	TRBV4-3	TRBJ2-3	TRBD2	TGCGCCAGCAGCCTGGGGACTAGCGGGGGGGGGCCGGATACGCAGTATTTT	CASSLGTSGGGPDTQYF
15	once	TRBV10-2	TRBJ2-3	-	TGCGCCAGCAGTGAGCCTAGCGAGAGCACAGATACGCAGTATTTT	CASSEPSESTDTQYF
14	-	TRBV5-4	TRBJ1-2	-	TGTGCCAGCAGCTTGGTGGGGCTTAACTATGGCTACACCTTC	CASSLVGLNYGYTF
18	-	TRBV19	TRBJ2-2	TRBD1	TGTGCCAGTAGTATCCCGGAGGGACAGGGTCCGGACACCGGGGAGCTGTTTTTT	CASSIPEGQGPDTGELFF
15	-	TRBV6-5	TRBJ2-1	TRBD1	TGTGCCAGCAGTGCGGACAGGGCGGCACCCCATGAGCAGTTCTTC	CASSADRAAPHEQFF
18	-	TRBV28	TRBJ2-3	TRBD2	TGTGCCAGCAGTTTATACCCCGGACTAGCGGGAGAGGCAGATACGCAGTATTTT	CASSLYPGLAGEADTQYF
15	-	TRBV5-1	TRBJ2-1	TRBD1	TGCGCCAGCAGCTCGGGACAGGGGGATCGCAATGAGCAGTTCTTC	CASSSGQGDRNEQFF
13	-	TRBV7-9	TRBJ1-2	TRBD1	TGTGCCAGCAGTCTAGGGGGCGGGGACGGCTACACCTTC	CASSLGGGDGYTF
15	-	TRBV6-1	TRBJ2-3	-	TGTGCCAGCAGTGAGACAAGGGGGAGCACAGATACGCAGTATTTT	CASSETRGSTDTQYF
14	-	TRBV18	TRBJ2-2	TRBD2	TGTGCCAGCTCTGGACTAGCCGAGGCCGGGGAGCTGTTTTTT	CASSGLAEAGELFF
20	-	TRBV4-3	TRBJ1-4	TRBD1	TGCGCCAGCAGCCAAGCTTTAGGACAGGGGAGAGGGACAACTAATGAAAAACTGTTTTTT	CASSQALGQGRGTTNEKLFF
14	-	TRBV28	TRBJ1-2	-	TGTGCCAGCAGCCGCGGCGGAAACAACTATGGCTACACCTTC	CASSRGGNNYGYTF
16	few	TRBV9	TRBJ1-3	-	TGTGCCAGCAGCGCCGCGGACCAGGGGCCTGGAAACACCATATATTTT	CASSAADQGPGNTIYF
15	once	TRBV5-1	TRBJ1-1	-	TGCGCCAGCAGCTTGGCCGGGGGTGCGATCGCTGAAGCTTTCTTT	CASSLAGGAIAEAFF
14	-	TRBV6-1	TRBJ2-7	TRBD2	TGTGGGGCGGGGGGGACCAGGGAGCCCTACGAGCAGTACTTC	CGAGGTREPYEQYF
17	-	TRBV28	TRBJ2-4	TRBD2	TGTGCCAGCAGTTTGTGGGGGACTAGCGGTCCCCAAAACATTCAGTACTTC	CASSLWGTSGPQNIQYF
13	-	TRBV10-3	TRBJ2-1	-	TGTGCCATCAGTGAGTCACTAGGGGGTGAGCAGTTCTTC	CAISESLGGEQFF
14	few	TRBV30	TRBJ1-6	-	TGTGCCTGGAGTCCGGGCACAGGGAATTCACCCCTCCACTTT	CAWSPGTGNSPLHF
15	-	TRBV5-1	TRBJ1-1	TRBD1	TGCGCCAGCAGCGCCAGACAGGGACTTAACACTGAAGCTTTCTTT	CASSARQGLNTEAFF
15	-	TRBV5-4	TRBJ1-1	-	TGTGCCAGCAGCTCCACGGCGGCATTGGACACTGAAGCTTTCTTT	CASSSTAALDTEAFF
14	-	TRBV7-2	TRBJ1-1	-	TGTGCCAGCAGCTCGGTCCCGGGGAACACTGAAGCTTTCTTT	CASSSVPGNTEAFF
15	once	TRBV7-9	TRBJ1-1	TRBD1	TGTGCCAGCAGCTTTCAGACAGGGGTTAACACTGAAGCTTTCTTT	CASSFQTGVNTEAFF
15	few	TRBV19	TRBJ1-1	TRBD1	TGTGCCAGTGGGACTGTAACAGGGGCGAACACTGAAGCTTTCTTT	CASGTVTGANTEAFF
13	-	TRBV6-1	TRBJ1-4	TRBD1	TGTGCCAGCAGCAGGGGGCTGGGAGAAAAACTGTTTTTT	CASSRGLGEKLFF
14	-	TRBV7-2	TRBJ2-1	-	TGTGCCAGCAGCTTATCCGGGACTCACAATGAGCAGTTCTTC	CASSLSGTHNEQFF
15	-	TRBV27	TRBJ2-7	-	TGTGCCAGCAGTTTAAAGGTCCAGGGGCTTTACGAGCAGTACTTC	CASSLKVQGLYEQYF
16	-	TRBV27	TRBJ2-2	TRBD1	TGTGCCAGCAGTTTAAGCCAGGGGGCTTACACCGGGGAGCTGTTTTTT	CASSLSQGAYTGELFF
14	-	TRBV7-9	TRBJ1-1	-	TGTGCCAGCATTCTGGGGGCTGCGGCCACGGAAGCTTTCTTT	CASILGAAATEAFF
14	-	TRBV7-6	TRBJ2-5	TRBD1	TGTGCCAGCGTCCCGAGGACAGGGGATGAGACCCAGTACTTC	CASVPRTGDETQYF
16	few	TRBV27	TRBJ2-1	TRBD2	TGTGCCAGCAGTTTATCCCCGGGGGGACCCTACAATGAGCAGTTCTTC	CASSLSPGGPYNEQFF
15	-	TRBV7-9	TRBJ1-6	-	TGTGCCAGCAGCCCAGCGGGGGGTTTCCTTTCACCCCTCCACTTT	CASSPAGGFLSPLHF
21	-	TRBV4-1	TRBJ2-5	TRBD2	TGCGCCAGCAGCCAAGATCAAGGATGGCTAGCGGGAGGGCCCTCCCAAGAGACCCAGTACTTC	CASSQDQGWLAGGPSQETQYF
14	few	TRBV29-1	TRBJ2-1	TRBD1	TGCAGCGCTGCGGTGACAGGGACCTACAATGAGCAGTTCTTC	CSAAVTGTYNEQFF
13	-	TRBV9	TRBJ1-3	-	TGTGCCAGCAGCCTAGGGGGGAGGAACACCATATATTTT	CASSLGGRNTIYF
15	-	TRBV4-1	TRBJ1-5	-	TGCGCCAGCAGCCAAGAAGGGCAGGGCTATCAGCCCCAGCATTTT	CASSQEGQGYQPQHF
11	-	TRBV28	TRBJ2-1	-	TGTGCCAGCCCTTCAGGGAATGAGCAGTTCTTC	CASPSGNEQFF
15	-	TRBV11-2	TRBJ1-2	TRBD1	TGTGCCAGCAGCGAAATCCCCGAGGACAGGGAGGGCTACACCTTC	CASSEIPEDREGYTF
15	-	TRBV28	TRBJ2-2	TRBD2	TGTGCCAGCAGGTTAGCGGGAGGGAACACCGGGGAGCTGTTTTTT	CASRLAGGNTGELFF
14	-	TRBV7-2	TRBJ2-5	TRBD2	TGTGCCAGCAGACGGACTAGCGGACAAGAGACCCAGTACTTC	CASRRTSGQETQYF
16	-	TRBV5-1	TRBJ2-2	TRBD1	TGCGCCAGCAGCTGGAGACAGGGGGCGCGGGCCGGGGAGCTGTTTTTT	CASSWRQGARAGELFF
16	-	TRBV5-1	TRBJ2-3	-	TGCGCCAGCAGCTTCGGGAGTACCGCTAGCACAGATACGCAGTATTTT	CASSFGSTASTDTQYF
15	few	TRBV7-9	TRBJ2-5	TRBD2	TGTGCCAGCAGGAAAGGGACTAGCGGGTACGAGACCCAGTACTTC	CASRKGTSGYETQYF
13	once	TRBV6-5	TRBJ1-4	-	TGTGCCAGCAGCAGGGGTGTTAATGAAAAACTGTTTTTT	CASSRGVNEKLFF
17	-	TRBV19	TRBJ2-3	TRBD2	TGTGCCAGTACCCCCGGGACTAGCGGGGGGGACGCAGATACGCAGTATTTT	CASTPGTSGGDADTQYF
14	-	TRBV10-2	TRBJ2-3	-	TGCGCCAGCAAAAATACAGGTTTGACAGATACGCAGTATTTT	CASKNTGLTDTQYF